This is a list of T cell receptor beta chains from one sample in a study of blood T cell repertoires in COVID-19. Measured with immunoSEQ multiplex PCR; TCRdb has only the in-frame clones, and not every one. The top ten clones hold under 5% of a sample with 150,000 to 200,000 clones, more than 75% of them seen once. The source material was peripheral blood. All receptors come from a human donor in a cohort sampled during active COVID-19. CDR3s include the opening cysteine and the closing phenylalanine or tryptophan. A D gene is named only where the DNA matches it firmly.

v_gene	j_gene	d_gene	CDR3nt	CDR3aa
TRBV6-2/TRBV6-3	TRBJ2-5	NA	TGTGCCAGCAGTAAGTCCGGGTCCTGGGAGGAGACCCAGTACTTC	CASSKSGSWEETQYF
TRBV5-1	TRBJ2-3	TRBD1	TGCGCCAGCAGCTCCGGGACAGGGGCTAGAGGCACAGATACGCAGTATTTT	CASSSGTGARGTDTQYF
TRBV30	TRBJ1-5	TRBD1	TGTGCCTGGAGATCCGGGACAGGGGGCAACCAGCCCCAGCATTTT	CAWRSGTGGNQPQHF
TRBV3-1/TRBV3-2	TRBJ1-2	TRBD1	TGTGCCAGCAGCCCCAGGGACAGGGGGCCGACGGGCTACACCTTC	CASSPRDRGPTGYTF
TRBV10-1	TRBJ2-1	NA	TGCGCCAGCAGTGAGGGGGGGACCAATGAGCAGTTCTTC	CASSEGGTNEQFF
TRBV7-9	TRBJ2-1	TRBD2	TGTGCCAGCAGCTTTACCCTAGCGGGAGGGGAGCAGTTCTTC	CASSFTLAGGEQFF
TRBV18	TRBJ2-5	NA	TGTGCCAGCTCACCACCAATGGGGCAGGGAGAGACCCAGTACTTC	CASSPPMGQGETQYF
TRBV2	TRBJ2-7	NA	TGTGCCAGCAGTGAACAGGGGTGGTACGAGCAGTACTTC	CASSEQGWYEQYF
TRBV28	TRBJ1-2	NA	TGTGCCAGCAGTTTCCCGGACAGTTACTATGGCTACACCTTC	CASSFPDSYYGYTF
TRBV2	TRBJ2-7	TRBD1	TGTGCCAGCAGTTCGGGTTTTGGACAGGGCCTGTACTTC	CASSSGFGQGLYF
TRBV7-9	TRBJ1-2	NA	TGTGCCAGCAGCGATAGACGGAGGGTGAACTATGGCTACACCTTC	CASSDRRRVNYGYTF